A single sample is the source of the 5 T cell receptor beta chains below, sequenced in a study of blood T cell repertoires in COVID-19. The repertoire was sequenced with immunoSEQ multiplex PCR; TCRdb's copy has only in-frame clones and lacks some. Of 200,000 to 250,000 clones in the sample, more than 80% were seen once. Sequencing used PBMCs or T cells enriched from blood (not recorded which). These receptors were collected from a man aged 50 to 59 who had been exposed to COVID-19.

The V gene is TRBV2, the J gene TRBJ1-5; 10 positions agree with TRBD1. There are 15 residues in the CDR3. Germline-derived CDR1 and CDR2 are SNHLY and FYNNEI. The V gene end was trimmed by 8 bases and the J gene end by 8 bases; junction bases not matched to a gene: 12. CDR3 coding DNA: TGTGCCAGCTCGGGCGGGACAGGGGATAGGGAGCCCCAGCATTTT. Translated: CASSGGTGDREPQHF. The full variable domain, completed using reference TRBV2 and TRBJ1-5, is EPEVTQTPSHQVTQMGQEVILRCVPISNHLYFYWYRQILGQKVEFLVSFYNNEISEKSEIFDDQFSVERPDGSNFTLKIRSTKLEDSAMYFCASSGGTGDREPQHFGDGTRLSIL.

V is TRBV4-1 and J is TRBJ1-2; tentatively, D is TRBD1 (6 bases). CDR3 length: 14 amino acids. Germline CDR1 is MGHRA and CDR2 is YSYEKL. V was shortened by 1 base and J by 4 bases, with 10 bases between the two germline ends. In DNA form, the CDR3 reads TGCGCCAGCAGCCAAGGTGAACAGGGCTATGGCTACACCTTC. It encodes CASSQGEQGYGYTF.

The rearrangement joins TRBV4-1 to TRBJ2-4, with D maybe TRBD1 (5 bases). The CDR3 contains 16 residues. Between the trimmed V and J ends, which lost 2 bases and 2 bases, there was a span of 13 bases. Germline V CDR1 and CDR2: MGHRA, YSYEKL. The CDR3 spells CASSQPLKGTKNIQYF. For the CDR3, the DNA is TGCGCCAGCAGCCAACCCTTAAAGGGGACCAAAAACATTCAGTACTTC.

The CDR3 coding sequence is TGTGCCAGCCCCCGTGAGGGTTTAACTAATGAAAAACTGTTTTTT. The encoded protein is CASPREGLTNEKLFF. The V call is TRBV5-4, the J call TRBJ1-4, with D hard to call. V was trimmed by 7 bases and J by 1 base, leaving 14 bases between them. The CDR3 runs to 15 residues. Germline loops: CDR1 SGHNT, CDR2 YYREEE (reference sequence).

The V call is TRBV7-9, the J call TRBJ1-1; D not resolved. Germline V gene sequence: CDR1 SEHNR, CDR2 FQNEAQ (reference sequence). Trimming removed 1 base from V and 5 bases from J, with 8 bases in between. The CDR3 is 13 amino acids. The CDR3 loop is CASSLERGTEAFF. CDR3 coding DNA: TGTGCCAGCAGCTTAGAGCGAGGGACTGAAGCTTTCTTT.